The 21 T cell receptor beta chains listed next were all sequenced from one sample in a study of beta chain features in type 1 diabetes. For these TCRs, the target antigens are not known. Since all of the isolated RNA was reverse transcribed, expressed TCRB transcripts were what got sequenced. Sequencing used immunoSEQ multiplex PCR; TCRdb keeps in-frame clones, though not all of them. Of hundreds of thousands of clones in the sample, roughly 13% were seen once. Study conclusions and caveats: In all four CD4+ subsets, TCRB CDR3 length was significantly, moderately reduced in type 1 diabetes.

The sequenced sample consisted of naive CD4+ T cells from blood. The receptors stem from a man younger than 30 with type 1 diabetes.

This clone was detected only a few times. The gene calls are TRBV7-3 and TRBJ1-2, with D unclear. CDR1 and CDR2 (germline): SGHTA, FQGTGA. V shed 4 bases and J shed 4 bases, with 10 bases lying between them. CDR3 size: 13 residues. CDR3 residues: CASSSSTIYGYTF. In nucleotides, the CDR3 is TGTGCCAGCAGCTCCTCCACAATCTATGGCTACACCTTC. Complete variable domain (other parts from reference TRBV7-3 and TRBJ1-2): GAGVSQTPSNKVTEKGKYVELRCDPISGHTALYWYRQSLGQGPEFLIYFQGTGAADDSGLPNDRFFAVRPEGSVSTLKIQRTERGDSAVYLCASSSSTIYGYTFGSGTRLTVV.

This clone was seen a few times. The CDR3 DNA sequence: TGTGCCTGGGCTACAGATTTCGGGTCCTACGAGCAGTACTTC. Its translation: CAWATDFGSYEQYF. The V call is TRBV30, the J call TRBJ2-7; D not certain. V was shortened by 5 bases and J by 1 base, with 15 bases between the two germline ends. CDR3 size: 14 residues. Germline CDR1 and CDR2: GTSNPN and SVGIG (reference sequence).

CDR3 sequence: CASSPREEGYTF. In nucleotides, the CDR3 is TGTGCCAGCTCACCACGGGAGGAAGGCTACACCTTC. The genes are TRBV18 and TRBJ1-2, with D uncertain. The germline V and J ends were trimmed by 1 base and 8 bases, with 8 bases remaining between them. The CDR3 extends over 12 amino acids. The V gene's germline CDR1 is KGHSH and CDR2 LQKENI.

This clone has just a few counts. The chain combines TRBV18 with TRBJ1-2; no clear D. Trimming left V 2 bases short and J 1 base short, with 11 bases between. CDR1 and CDR2 (germline): KGHSH, LQKENI. The CDR3 covers 15 residues. The CDR3 sequence: CASSPLEGINYGYTF. The CDR3 DNA follows: TGTGCCAGCTCACCATTGGAGGGTATTAACTATGGCTACACCTTC. The full variable domain, rest sourced from reference TRBV18 and TRBJ1-2, is NAGVMQNPRHLVRRRGQEARLRCSPMKGHSHVYWYRQLPEEGLKFMVYLQKENIIDESGMPKERFSAEFPKEGPSILRIQQVVRGDSAAYFCASSPLEGINYGYTFGSGTRLTVV.

This chain links TRBV9 with TRBJ2-2; no firm D call. In germline, CDR1 is SGDLS, CDR2 YYNGEE. Trimming removed 0 bases at V and 7 bases at J, with 4 bases between. The length of the CDR3 is 12 residues. CDR3 nucleotide sequence: TGTGCCAGCAGCGTAGCCCACGGGGAGCTGTTTTTT. Protein sequence: CASSVAHGELFF.

This clone showed up just a few times. The chain is built from TRBV7-9 and TRBJ2-7; D perhaps matches TRBD1 (6 bases). This CDR3 region has 14 residues. In germline, CDR1 is SEHNR, CDR2 FQNEAQ (reference sequence). Trimming pared 5 bases from V and 2 bases from J, leaving 13 bases between. CDR3 sequence (DNA): TGTGCCAGCAGCCTACTGGGGACACCCTACGAGCAGTACTTC. This encodes CASSLLGTPYEQYF.

The chain employs TRBV25-1 and TRBJ1-4, with a weak D call TRBD1 (6 bases). Germline V CDR1 and CDR2: MGHDK, SYGVNS. The ends were cut back, 2 bases at V and 8 bases at J, with 12 bases in the middle. CDR3 size: 14 residues. The CDR3 sequence: CASSEKQGGEKLFF. For the CDR3, the DNA is TGTGCCAGCAGTGAAAAACAGGGTGGGGAAAAACTGTTTTTT.

This clone was counted a single time. J is TRBJ2-5 and V is TRBV7-3, with TRBD2 as a possible D gene (6 bases). This CDR3 has 15 amino acids. V lost 5 bases and J 5 bases, leaving 18 bases between the germline ends. Germline V lookup: CDR1 SGHTA, CDR2 FQGTGA. Here the CDR3 DNA reads TGTGCCAGCAGCCCCCAGGCGGGGAATAGGGAGACCCAGTACTTC. Encoded protein: CASSPQAGNRETQYF.

This clone was seen only a few times. The J gene is TRBJ1-3, the V gene TRBV28; no clear D. The CDR3 sequence is 15 residues long. Germline CDR1 and CDR2: MDHEN and SYDVKM. V shed 4 bases and J shed 0 bases, with 10 bases lying between them. The CDR3 region is CASSSIGDSGNTIYF. The CDR3 DNA follows: TGTGCCAGCAGTTCAATTGGGGACTCTGGAAACACCATATATTTT.

This clone was seen a few times. V is TRBV4-3 and J is TRBJ1-2; 8 bases align to TRBD1. After removal of 2 bases from V and 5 bases from J, the junction contained 4 bases not matched to a gene. The CDR3 sequence is 14 residues long. Germline lookup yields CDR1 LGHNA and CDR2 YSLEER. CDR3 sequence reads: CASSQQQGDYGYTF. CDR3 DNA: TGCGCCAGCAGCCAACAACAGGGGGATTATGGCTACACCTTC.

Only a few counts were recorded for this clone. This sequence joins TRBV2 and TRBJ2-7, with 8 nucleotides matching TRBD1. The germline CDR1 and CDR2 sequences are SNHLY and FYNNEI. The CDR3 runs 15 residues. J lost 2 bases, V lost 5 bases, and 8 bases had no gene match. The CDR3 sequence is CASSQGAPFPYEQYF. In DNA form, the CDR3 reads TGTGCCAGCAGTCAGGGGGCACCATTTCCCTACGAGCAGTACTTC.

The CDR3, as DNA: TGTGCCAGCAGCGATCGGGTCGGGGGACGTTCACCCCTCCACTTT. Translated: CASSDRVGGRSPLHF. J is TRBJ1-6 and V is TRBV5-8; D may be TRBD1 (5 bases). The CDR3 totals 15 residues. Germline V gene lookup returns CDR1 SGHTS and CDR2 YDEGEE. V dropped 4 bases and J dropped 9 bases, with 17 bases sitting between them.

This clone showed up just a few times. This chain connects TRBV18 to TRBJ1-5; D might be TRBD1 (6 bases). This CDR3 is 15 amino acids long. Germline CDR1 and CDR2: KGHSH and LQKENI. Trimming took off 6 bases at V and 2 bases at J, with 14 bases between the two ends. The CDR3 DNA reads TGTGCCAGCTCGGCAGGGGAGATCCGCAATCAGCCCCAGCATTTT. Residues: CASSAGEIRNQPQHF.

V gene TRBV6-1 combines with J gene TRBJ2-1, with 8 bases aligning to TRBD2. The CDR3 covers 16 residues. The J segment lost 5 bases and the V segment lost 0 bases, leaving 6 bases of the junction unmatched. Germline V CDR1 and CDR2: MNHNS, SASEGT. The CDR3 spells CASSEASGLDNNEQFF. The DNA for the CDR3 is TGTGCCAGCAGTGAAGCCTCGGGACTAGACAACAATGAGCAGTTCTTC.

V and J are TRBV4-1 and TRBJ2-5, with 7 bases that match TRBD2. The V and J ends lost 4 bases and 4 bases, in that order; junction bases with no gene match: 6. The germline V gene has CDR1 MGHRA and CDR2 YSYEKL. This CDR3 has 14 residues. CDR3 sequence reads: CASSREGSRETQYF. In nucleotides, the CDR3 is TGCGCCAGCAGCCGGGAGGGAAGTAGAGAGACCCAGTACTTC.

V gene TRBV5-6 combines with J gene TRBJ2-5, with D maybe TRBD2 (6 bases). This CDR3 is built from 14 residues. The V gene lost 1 base and the J gene lost 2 bases, with 9 bases spanning the gap. Germline CDR1 SGHDT, CDR2 YYEEEE. This chain's CDR3 is CASSLRGWQETQYF. DNA of the CDR3: TGTGCCAGCAGCTTGCGGGGGTGGCAAGAGACCCAGTACTTC.

This chain joins TRBV7-2 and TRBJ2-2, with D perhaps assigned TRBD1 or TRBD2 (6 bases each). The CDR3 runs 15 residues. The germline gives CDR1 SGHTA, CDR2 FQGNSA. V lost 5 bases, J lost 3 bases, and 13 bases lay in between. The CDR3 coding sequence is TGTGCCAGCAGCCGAAAGGGGGGAGACACCGGGGAGCTGTTTTTT. Translation: CASSRKGGDTGELFF.

This rearrangement joins TRBV28 to TRBJ1-2, with D tentatively TRBD1 (6 bases). CDR1 is MDHEN and CDR2 is SYDVKM in the germline V gene. The CDR3 is 17 residues long. Trimming removed 2 bases from V and 1 base from J, with 17 bases in between. This chain's CDR3 is CASSLQAGANVNYGYTF. As DNA, the CDR3 is TGTGCCAGCAGTTTACAGGCAGGGGCGAATGTTAACTATGGCTACACCTTC.

A few counts support this clone. The rearrangement links TRBV6-4 to TRBJ2-3; TRBD2 aligns across 8 bases. J was trimmed by 4 bases and V by 1 base; bases with no gene match: 1. Per the germline V gene, CDR1 is MRHNA and CDR2 is SNTAGT. The CDR3 sequence is 14 residues long. In DNA form, the CDR3 reads TGTGCCAGCAGTGACTGGCGGGAGGCAGATACGCAGTATTTT. It specifies CASSDWREADTQYF.

The chain couples TRBV6-4 to TRBJ2-1; 13 bases agree with TRBD2. CDR1 and CDR2 from the germline V gene are MRHNA and SNTAGT. CDR3 size: 15 residues. V shed 6 bases, J shed 5 bases, and the junction held 4 bases outside the gene matches. This chain's CDR3 is CASRLAGGPDNEQFF. DNA of the CDR3: TGTGCCAGCAGACTAGCGGGAGGGCCCGACAATGAGCAGTTCTTC.

This chain uses TRBV18 with TRBJ2-1; 7 positions agree with TRBD2. The CDR3 runs 15 residues. The trim removed 2 bases at V and 4 bases at J, leaving 5 bases unmatched. Germline loops: CDR1 KGHSH, CDR2 LQKENI. CDR3 protein: CASSPVPSGYNEQFF. DNA of the CDR3: TGTGCCAGCTCACCAGTCCCTAGCGGTTACAATGAGCAGTTCTTC.